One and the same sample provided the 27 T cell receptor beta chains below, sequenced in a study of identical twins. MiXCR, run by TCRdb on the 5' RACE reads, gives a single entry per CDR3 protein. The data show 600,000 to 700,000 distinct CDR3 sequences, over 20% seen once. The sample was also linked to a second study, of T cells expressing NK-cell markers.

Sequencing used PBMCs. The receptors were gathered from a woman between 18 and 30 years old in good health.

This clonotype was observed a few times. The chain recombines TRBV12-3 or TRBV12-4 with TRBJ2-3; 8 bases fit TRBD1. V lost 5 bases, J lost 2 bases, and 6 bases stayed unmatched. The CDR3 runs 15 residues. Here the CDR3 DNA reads TGTGCCAGCAGTCCGGACAGGGCCCTCACAGATACGCAGTATTTT. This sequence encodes CASSPDRALTDTQYF.

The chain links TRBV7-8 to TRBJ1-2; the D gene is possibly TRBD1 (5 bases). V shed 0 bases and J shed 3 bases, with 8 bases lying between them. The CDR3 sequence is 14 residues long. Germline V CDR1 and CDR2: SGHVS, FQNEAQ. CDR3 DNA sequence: TGTGCCAGCAGCTTAGCGGGACCCGACTATGGCTACACCTTC. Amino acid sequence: CASSLAGPDYGYTF.

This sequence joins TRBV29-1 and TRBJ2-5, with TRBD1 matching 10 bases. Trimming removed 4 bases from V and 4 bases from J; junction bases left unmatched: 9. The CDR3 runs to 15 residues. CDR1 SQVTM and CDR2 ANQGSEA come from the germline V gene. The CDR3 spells CSVVPWGQGRETQYF. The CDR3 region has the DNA TGCAGCGTTGTACCCTGGGGACAGGGGAGAGAGACCCAGTACTTC.

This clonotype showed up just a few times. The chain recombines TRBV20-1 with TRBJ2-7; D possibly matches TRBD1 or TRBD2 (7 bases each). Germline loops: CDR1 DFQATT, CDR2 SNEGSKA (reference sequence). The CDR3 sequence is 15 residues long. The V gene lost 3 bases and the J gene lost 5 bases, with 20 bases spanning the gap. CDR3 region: CSARRETGLRNEQYF. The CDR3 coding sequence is TGCAGTGCTAGGCGGGAGACAGGGTTGAGGAACGAGCAGTACTTC.

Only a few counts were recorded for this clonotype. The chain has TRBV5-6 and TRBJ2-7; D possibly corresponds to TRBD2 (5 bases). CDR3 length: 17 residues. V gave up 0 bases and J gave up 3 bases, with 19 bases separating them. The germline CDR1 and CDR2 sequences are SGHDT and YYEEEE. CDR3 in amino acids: CASSLVLASRSNYEQYF. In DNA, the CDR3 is TGTGCCAGCAGCTTGGTGTTGGCTAGCAGGTCTAACTACGAGCAGTACTTC.

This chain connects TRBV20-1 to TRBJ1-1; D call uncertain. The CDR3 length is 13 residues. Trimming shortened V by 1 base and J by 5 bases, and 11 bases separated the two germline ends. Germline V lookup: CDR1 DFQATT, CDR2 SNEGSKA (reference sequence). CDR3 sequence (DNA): TGCAGTGCTAGAGTCTTGGGCGATACTGAAGCTTTCTTT. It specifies CSARVLGDTEAFF.

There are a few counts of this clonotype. CDR3 protein: CASSLSYSYNEQFF. In DNA form, the CDR3 reads TGTGCCAGCAGCCTTAGCTATTCCTACAATGAGCAGTTCTTC. This chain uses TRBV14 with TRBJ2-1; no reliable D call. With 4 bases removed from V and 1 base from J, the gap between germline ends came to 8 bases. In germline, CDR1 is SGHDN, CDR2 FVKESK. CDR3 length equals 14 residues.

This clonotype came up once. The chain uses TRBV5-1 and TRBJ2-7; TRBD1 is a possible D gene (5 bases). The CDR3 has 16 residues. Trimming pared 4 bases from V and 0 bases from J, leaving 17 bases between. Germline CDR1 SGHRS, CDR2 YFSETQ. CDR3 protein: CASSPSWTPSSYEQYF. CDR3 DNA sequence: TGCGCCAGCAGCCCAAGCTGGACACCGAGCTCCTACGAGCAGTACTTC.

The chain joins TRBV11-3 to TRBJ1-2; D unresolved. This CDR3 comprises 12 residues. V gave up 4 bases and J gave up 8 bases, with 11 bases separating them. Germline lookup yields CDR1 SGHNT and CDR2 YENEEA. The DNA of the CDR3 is TGTGCCAGCAGCTCCGGATCACCCGGCTACACCTTC. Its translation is CASSSGSPGYTF.

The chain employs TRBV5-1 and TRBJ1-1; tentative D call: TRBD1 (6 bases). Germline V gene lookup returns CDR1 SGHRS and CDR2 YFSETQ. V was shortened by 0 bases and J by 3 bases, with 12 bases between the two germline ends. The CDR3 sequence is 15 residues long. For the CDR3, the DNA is TGCGCCAGCAGCTTGGATCCGGGGGCGGACACTGAAGCTTTCTTT. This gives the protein CASSLDPGADTEAFF.

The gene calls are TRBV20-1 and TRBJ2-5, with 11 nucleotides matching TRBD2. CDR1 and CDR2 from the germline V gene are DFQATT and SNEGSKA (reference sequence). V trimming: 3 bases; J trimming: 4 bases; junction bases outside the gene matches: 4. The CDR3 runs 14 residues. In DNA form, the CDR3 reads TGCAGTGCTAGTACTAGCGGGGGAATAGAGACCCAGTACTTC. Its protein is CSASTSGGIETQYF.

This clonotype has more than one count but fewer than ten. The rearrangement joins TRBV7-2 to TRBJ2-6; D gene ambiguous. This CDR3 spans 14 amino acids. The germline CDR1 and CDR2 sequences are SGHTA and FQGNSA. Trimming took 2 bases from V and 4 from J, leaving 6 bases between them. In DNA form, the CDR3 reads TGTGCCAGCAGCTTACTTCCCGGGGCCAACGTCCTGACTTTC. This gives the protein CASSLLPGANVLTF.

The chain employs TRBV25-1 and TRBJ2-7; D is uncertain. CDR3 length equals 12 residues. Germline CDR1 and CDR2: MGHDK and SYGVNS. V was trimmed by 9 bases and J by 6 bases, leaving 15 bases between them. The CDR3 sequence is CASSIGLVEQYF. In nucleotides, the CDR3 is TGTGCCAGTTCTATCGGGTTGGTCGAGCAGTACTTC.

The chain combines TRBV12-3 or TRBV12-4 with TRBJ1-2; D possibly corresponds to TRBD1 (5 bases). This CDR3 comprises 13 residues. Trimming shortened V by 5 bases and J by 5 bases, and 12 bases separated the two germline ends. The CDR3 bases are TGTGCCAGCAGTGAAGGGGCTGGATATGGCTACACCTTC. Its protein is CASSEGAGYGYTF.

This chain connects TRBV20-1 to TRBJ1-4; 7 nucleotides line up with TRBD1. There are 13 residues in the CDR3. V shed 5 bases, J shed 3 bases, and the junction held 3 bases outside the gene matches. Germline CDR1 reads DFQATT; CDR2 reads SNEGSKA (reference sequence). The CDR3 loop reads CSAPGGPNEKLFF. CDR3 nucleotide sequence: TGCAGTGCTCCAGGGGGACCTAATGAAAAACTGTTTTTT.

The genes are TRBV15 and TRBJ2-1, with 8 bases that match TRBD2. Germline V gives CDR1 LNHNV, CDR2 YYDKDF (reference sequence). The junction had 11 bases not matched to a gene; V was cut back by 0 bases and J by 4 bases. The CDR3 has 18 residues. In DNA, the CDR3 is TGTGCCACCAGCAGAGATCTCTACGGGAGGGCCCATTACAATGAGCAGTTCTTC. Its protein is CATSRDLYGRAHYNEQFF.

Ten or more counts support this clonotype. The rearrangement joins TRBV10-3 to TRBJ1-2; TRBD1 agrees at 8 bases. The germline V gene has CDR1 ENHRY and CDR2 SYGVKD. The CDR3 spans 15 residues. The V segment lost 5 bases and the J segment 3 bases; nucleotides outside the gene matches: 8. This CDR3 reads CAISTGQGSYYGYTF. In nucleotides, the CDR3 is TGTGCCATCAGTACCGGACAGGGTTCATACTATGGCTACACCTTC.

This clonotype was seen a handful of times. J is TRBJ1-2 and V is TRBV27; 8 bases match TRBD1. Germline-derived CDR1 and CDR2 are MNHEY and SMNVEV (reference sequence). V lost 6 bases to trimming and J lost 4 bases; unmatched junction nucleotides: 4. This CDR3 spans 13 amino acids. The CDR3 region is CASRGDRPYGYTF. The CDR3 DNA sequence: TGTGCCAGCAGAGGGGACAGGCCCTATGGCTACACCTTC.

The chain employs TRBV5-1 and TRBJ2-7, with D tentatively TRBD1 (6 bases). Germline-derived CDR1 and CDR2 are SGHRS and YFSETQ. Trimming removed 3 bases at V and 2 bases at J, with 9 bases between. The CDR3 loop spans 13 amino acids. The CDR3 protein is CASSSGHPYEQYF. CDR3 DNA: TGCGCCAGCAGCTCGGGACACCCCTACGAGCAGTACTTC.

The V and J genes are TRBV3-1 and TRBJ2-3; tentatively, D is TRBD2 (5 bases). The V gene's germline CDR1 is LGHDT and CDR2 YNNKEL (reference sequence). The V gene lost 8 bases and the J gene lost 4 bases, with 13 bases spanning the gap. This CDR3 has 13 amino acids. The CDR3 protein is CASGLLSADTQYF. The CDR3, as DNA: TGTGCCAGCGGACTGCTAAGCGCAGATACGCAGTATTTT.

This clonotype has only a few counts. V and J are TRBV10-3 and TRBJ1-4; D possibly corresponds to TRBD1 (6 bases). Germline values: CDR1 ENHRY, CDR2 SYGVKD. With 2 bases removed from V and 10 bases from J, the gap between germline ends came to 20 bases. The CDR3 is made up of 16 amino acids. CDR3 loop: CAISEGPTGGLGKLFF. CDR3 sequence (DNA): TGTGCCATCAGTGAGGGTCCAACCGGGGGCCTGGGAAAACTGTTTTTT.

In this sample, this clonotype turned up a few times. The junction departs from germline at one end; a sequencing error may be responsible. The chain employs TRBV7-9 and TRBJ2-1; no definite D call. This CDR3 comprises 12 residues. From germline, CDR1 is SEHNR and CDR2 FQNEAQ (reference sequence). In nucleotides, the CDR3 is TGTGCCAGCAGTGCCTCAGAGGTTCCCGGACCCTTC. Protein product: CASSASEVPGPF.

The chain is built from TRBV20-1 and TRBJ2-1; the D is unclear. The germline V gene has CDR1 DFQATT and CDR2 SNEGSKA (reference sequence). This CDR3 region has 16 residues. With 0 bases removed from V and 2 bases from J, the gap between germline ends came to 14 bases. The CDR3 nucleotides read TGCAGTGCTAGAGATGAGGCTAAACTTACCTACAATGAGCAGTTCTTC. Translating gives CSARDEAKLTYNEQFF.

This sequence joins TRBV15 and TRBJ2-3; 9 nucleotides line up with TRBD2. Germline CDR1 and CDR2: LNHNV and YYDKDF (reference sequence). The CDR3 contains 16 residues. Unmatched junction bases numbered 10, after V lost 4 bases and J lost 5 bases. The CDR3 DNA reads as TGTGCCACCAGCACGCGGGAGGGCCCTCGGAGAGATACGCAGTATTTT. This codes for CATSTREGPRRDTQYF. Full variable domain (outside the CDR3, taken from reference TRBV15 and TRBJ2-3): DAMVIQNPRYQVTQFGKPVTLSCSQTLNHNVMYWYQQKSSQAPKLLFHYYDKDFNNEADTPDNFQSRRPNTSFCFLDIRSPGLGDTAMYLCATSTREGPRRDTQYFGPGTRLTVL.

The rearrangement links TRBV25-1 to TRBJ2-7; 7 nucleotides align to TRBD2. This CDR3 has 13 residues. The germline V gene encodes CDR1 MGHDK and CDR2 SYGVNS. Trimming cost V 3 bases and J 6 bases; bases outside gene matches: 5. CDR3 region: CASSDREASEQYF. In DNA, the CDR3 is TGTGCCAGCAGTGACCGGGAGGCTTCCGAGCAGTACTTC.

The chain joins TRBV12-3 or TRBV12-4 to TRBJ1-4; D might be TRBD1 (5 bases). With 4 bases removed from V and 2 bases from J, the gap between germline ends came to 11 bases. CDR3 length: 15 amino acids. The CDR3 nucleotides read TGTGCCAGCAGTTGGGGCAGGCAGACTAATGAAAAACTGTTTTTT. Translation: CASSWGRQTNEKLFF.

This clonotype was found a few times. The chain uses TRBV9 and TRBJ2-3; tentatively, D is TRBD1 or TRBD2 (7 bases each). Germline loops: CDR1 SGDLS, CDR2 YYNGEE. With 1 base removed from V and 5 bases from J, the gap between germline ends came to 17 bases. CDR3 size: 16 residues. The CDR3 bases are TGTGCCAGCAGCGTATACGGGGGGCAGGGGGAAGATACGCAGTATTTT. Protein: CASSVYGGQGEDTQYF.